These 4 T cell receptor beta chains were all obtained from the same sample, sequenced in a study of glioma-infiltrating T cells after dendritic cell vaccination (dated by TCRdb to 2015 to 2016). The library was obtained by the immunoSEQ multiplex PCR assay. TCRdb's version of the immuneACCESS table is confined to in-frame rearrangements and falls short of the full clone set. An unresolved V gene accounts for under half of the shortfall where checked; the remainder is of unknown origin. This sample lists about 92,000 clones; about nine tenths were detected once. The top ten constitute more than 15% of the sample. The source was blood, collected before dendritic cell vaccination. The source is a human donor with glioblastoma.

V usage is TRBV5-1 and J usage is TRBJ2-6, with a weak D call TRBD2 (5 bases). The germline V gene encodes CDR1 SGHRS and CDR2 YFSETQ. The CDR3 is 16 residues long. V lost 1 base to trimming and J lost 0 bases, with 8 bases between them. In DNA form, the CDR3 reads TGCGCCAGCAGCTTGCTAGCAGACTCTGGGGCCAACGTCCTGACTTTC. Protein product: CASSLLADSGANVLTF.

This clone has just one count. The chain couples TRBV7-3 to TRBJ1-2; D might be TRBD1 (5 bases). Germline V lookup: CDR1 SGHTA, CDR2 FQGTGA. The CDR3 runs 14 residues. With 2 bases removed from V and 1 base from J, the gap between germline ends came to 8 bases. DNA for the CDR3: TGTGCCAGCAGCTTATCGGGGGATAACTATGGCTACACCTTC. Its translation: CASSLSGDNYGYTF.

This clone has at least ten counts. V gene TRBV5-8 combines with J gene TRBJ2-7, with D unclear. Looked up from germline, CDR1 is SGHTS and CDR2 is YDEGEE. V was shortened by 1 base and J by 1 base, with 3 bases between the two germline ends. The CDR3 length is 12 residues. The CDR3: CASSLSSYEQYF. Written as DNA, the CDR3 is TGTGCCAGCAGCTTGTCGTCCTACGAGCAGTACTTC.

This clone was seen just once. The V gene is TRBV6-6, the J gene TRBJ2-4, with 9 bases identical to TRBD1. The V segment lost 2 bases and the J segment 6 bases; nucleotides outside the gene matches: 5. Germline V gene lookup returns CDR1 MNHNY and CDR2 SVGAGI (reference sequence). The CDR3 sequence is 15 residues long. CDR3 region: CASSYPGTGLNIQYF. The CDR3 DNA reads as TGTGCCAGCAGTTACCCCGGGACAGGGTTAAACATTCAGTACTTC.